The TCR beta chain described here comes from a study of Graves' ophthalmopathy and Graves' hyperthyroidism (dated by TCRdb to 2016 to 2018). For context, the study as a whole: Peripheral blood samples were taken at the time of initial diagnosis, before any treatment was given. To tell Graves' ophthalmopathy apart from Graves' hyperthyroidism, and to predict which patients would progress to ophthalmopathy, the study relied on TCR beta repertoire signatures. In total, some 130 blood samples were TCR-sequenced: fewer than 50 ophthalmopathy, some 75 hyperthyroidism and some 17 hyperthyroidism-to-ophthalmopathy patients. To explore V-J signatures distinguishing ophthalmopathy from hyperthyroidism, a discovery set of under 110 patients (roughly 45 ophthalmopathy, over 55 stable hyperthyroidism) was enrolled. An independent validation cohort was composed of 18 to 20 hyperthyroidism patients and 17 patients who later progressed from hyperthyroidism to ophthalmopathy. In several hyperthyroidism patients, the T-cell repertoires found in thyroid tissue were compared with those found in blood. Following sampling, methimazole starting at 30 mg daily was administered to hyperthyroidism patients, and high-dose intravenous methylprednisolone was administered to ophthalmopathy patients. The 75 to 100 discovery patients were divided at random into training and test sets in a 7:3 ratio.

Its CDR3 holds 14 amino acids, cysteine through phenylalanine. The sequence is cut down to CDR3 DNA, 42 bases in frame from base 1. Sequences MNHEY (CDR1) and SVGEGT (CDR2) are obtained from the germline V gene. V trim: 6 bases; J trim: 6 bases; unmatched bases: 5. Ophthalmopathy patients had moderately to severely active disease, Clinical Activity Score of at least 3, NOSPECS grade of at least 4, and disease duration under 3 months. Patients were excluded if they had other autoimmune diseases, uncontrolled infections, pregnancy or lactation. Clinical symptoms, serum thyroxine, TRAb, thyroid ultrasound and orbital computed tomography were used for diagnosis. Ficoll-Paque density gradient centrifugation was used to isolate PBMCs from around 10 ml of fresh peripheral blood. Total RNA was extracted using Trizol reagent, and RNA quality was checked on an Agilent 2100 Bioanalyzer. This clonotype has a count of ten or more. Its cognate antigen has yet to be identified. Base qualities are missing; no much larger clone stands one base away.

Study-wide conclusions, independent of this receptor: In cross-validation, the 13-signature model distinguished ophthalmopathy from stable hyperthyroidism with approximately 90% sensitivity and approximately 81% specificity, and in the test set the corresponding values were approximately 80% and 68%. In validation, the model predicted ophthalmopathy progression with about 71% sensitivity and approximately 78% specificity; 12 predicted patients were CT-confirmed with GO in a median of approximately 6.5 months. No statistical method was used to set the sample size in advance, and the investigators knew which group each participant was assigned to. Most expanded thyroid clonotypes with a frequency above 0.001 also appeared in blood, which suggests that blood repertoires may reflect the immune response in the thyroid.

For repertoire sequencing, the TCR beta CDR3 regions were amplified from RNA transcripts. The first round of RT-PCR was done with HTBI primers and the Qiagen OneStep RT-PCR kit, and was followed by a second round of multiplex PCR, then size selection and purification. The libraries underwent paired-end sequencing with 100 bp reads on an Illumina HiSeq2000. Concerning the study's data processing: SOAPnuke was used to process the reads, throwing out any read that had adapters, had uncalled bases, had a mean Phred below 15, or lacked an exact constant-primer or identifier match. High-quality paired reads were merged with COPE v1.2.5. Clonotypes were defined as unique nucleotide sequences and were aligned to IMGT TRB V, D and J references using MiTCR v1.1. Only V-J combinations with frequency above 0.0001 were analysed, covering approximately 99% of repertoires. For each V-J combination, a TCR clonal expansion and chaos score was defined as the ratio of F50 clonal expansion to chaos observed in the TCRdist matrix. Features were reduced by Welch's t-statistics and random forest to about a dozen V-J combinations, which fed a naive Bayes classifier. Thyroid-blood repertoire similarity was quantified with the Morisita-Horn index. The raw public data were reprocessed by TCRdb itself: fastp quality trimming at Q25, MiXCR clonotype calling, in-frame beta chains only. Under each unique CDR3 protein, matching rows form one entry showing the most common genes and DNA. TCRdb, not the original authors, processed these V and J calls. The sample table holds fewer than 400,000 distinct CDR3 sequences, of which 18% were seen once. The top ten clones comprise approximately 1.4% of the sample.

The sequenced sample consisted of peripheral blood. The TCR was taken from a young woman with Graves' ophthalmopathy. Donor details come from another sample of the same person, matched by shared clones. This receptor chain uses TRBV6-2 or TRBV6-3 and TRBJ1-5; 10 junctional bases match TRBD1. The nucleotides are TGTGCCAGCAGGCCGGGACAGGGGCTTCAGCCCCAGCATTTT. Its protein is CASRPGQGLQPQHF.